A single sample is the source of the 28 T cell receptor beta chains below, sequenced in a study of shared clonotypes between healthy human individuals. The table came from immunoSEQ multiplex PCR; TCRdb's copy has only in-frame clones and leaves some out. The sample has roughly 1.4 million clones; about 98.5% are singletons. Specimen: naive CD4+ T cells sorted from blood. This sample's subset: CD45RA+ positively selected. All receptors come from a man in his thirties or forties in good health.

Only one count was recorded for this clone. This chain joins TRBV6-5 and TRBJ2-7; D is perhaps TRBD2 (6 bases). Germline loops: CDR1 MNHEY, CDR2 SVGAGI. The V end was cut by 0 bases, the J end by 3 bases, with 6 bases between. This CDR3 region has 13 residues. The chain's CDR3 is CASSYSEGYEQYF. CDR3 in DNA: TGTGCCAGCAGTTACTCGGAGGGCTACGAGCAGTACTTC.

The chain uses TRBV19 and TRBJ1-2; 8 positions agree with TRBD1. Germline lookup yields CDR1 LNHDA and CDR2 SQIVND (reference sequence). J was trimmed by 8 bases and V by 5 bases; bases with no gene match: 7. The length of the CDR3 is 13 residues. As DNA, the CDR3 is TGTGCCAGTAGTCCCGGACAGGGTCGAGGCTACACCTTC. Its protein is CASSPGQGRGYTF.

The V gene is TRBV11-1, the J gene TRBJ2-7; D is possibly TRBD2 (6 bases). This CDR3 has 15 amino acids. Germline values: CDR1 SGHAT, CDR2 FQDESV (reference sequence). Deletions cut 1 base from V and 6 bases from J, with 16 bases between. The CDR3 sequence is CASSLDVGPEGEQYF. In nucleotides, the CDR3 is TGTGCCAGCAGCTTAGATGTGGGCCCGGAGGGCGAGCAGTACTTC.

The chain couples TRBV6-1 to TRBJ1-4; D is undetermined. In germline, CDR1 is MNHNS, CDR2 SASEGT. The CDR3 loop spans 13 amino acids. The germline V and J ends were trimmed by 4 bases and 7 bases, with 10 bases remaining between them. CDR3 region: CASSGVLAEKLFF. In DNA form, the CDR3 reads TGTGCCAGCAGTGGCGTGTTAGCTGAAAAACTGTTTTTT.

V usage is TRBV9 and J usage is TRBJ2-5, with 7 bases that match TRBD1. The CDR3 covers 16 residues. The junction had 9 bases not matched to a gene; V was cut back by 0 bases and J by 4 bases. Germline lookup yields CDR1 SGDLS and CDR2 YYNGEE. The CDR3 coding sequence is TGTGCCAGCAGCGTAGAGGGAACAGGGGTGGGAGAGACCCAGTACTTC. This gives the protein CASSVEGTGVGETQYF.

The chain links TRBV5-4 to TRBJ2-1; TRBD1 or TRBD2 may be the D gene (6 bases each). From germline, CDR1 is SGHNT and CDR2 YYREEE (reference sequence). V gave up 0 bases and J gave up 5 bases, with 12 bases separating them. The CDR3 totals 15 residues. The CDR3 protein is CASSLGGTTNNEQFF. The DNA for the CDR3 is TGTGCCAGCAGCTTGGGCGGGACAACGAACAATGAGCAGTTCTTC.

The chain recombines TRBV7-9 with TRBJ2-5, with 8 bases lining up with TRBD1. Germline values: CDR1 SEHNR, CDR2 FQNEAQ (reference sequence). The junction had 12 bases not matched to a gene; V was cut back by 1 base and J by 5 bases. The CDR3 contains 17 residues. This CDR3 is CASSLVPFAGGRETQYF. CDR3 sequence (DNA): TGTGCCAGCAGCTTAGTCCCCTTCGCAGGGGGCCGGGAGACCCAGTACTTC.

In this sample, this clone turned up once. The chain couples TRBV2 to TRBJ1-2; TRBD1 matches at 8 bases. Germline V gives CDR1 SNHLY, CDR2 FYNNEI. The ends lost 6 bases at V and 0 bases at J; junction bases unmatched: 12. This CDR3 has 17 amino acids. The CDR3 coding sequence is TGTGCCAGCAGCCCTTCGACAGGGGTGACCGCTAACTATGGCTACACCTTC. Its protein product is CASSPSTGVTANYGYTF.

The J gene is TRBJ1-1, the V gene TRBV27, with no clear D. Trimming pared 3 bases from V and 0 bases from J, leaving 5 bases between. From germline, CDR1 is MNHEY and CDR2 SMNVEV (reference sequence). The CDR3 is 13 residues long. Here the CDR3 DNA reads TGTGCCAGCAGTTTTACAGTGAACACTGAAGCTTTCTTT. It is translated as CASSFTVNTEAFF.

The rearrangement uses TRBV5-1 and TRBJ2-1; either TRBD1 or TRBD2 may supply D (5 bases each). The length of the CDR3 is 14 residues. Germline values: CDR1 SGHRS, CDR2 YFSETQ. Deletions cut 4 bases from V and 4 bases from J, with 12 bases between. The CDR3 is CASSEGSNYNEQFF. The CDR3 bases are TGCGCCAGCAGCGAGGGGAGCAATTACAATGAGCAGTTCTTC.

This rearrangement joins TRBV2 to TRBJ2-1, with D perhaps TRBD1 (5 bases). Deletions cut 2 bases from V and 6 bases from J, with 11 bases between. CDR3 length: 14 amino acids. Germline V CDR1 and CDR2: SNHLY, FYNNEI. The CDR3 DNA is TGTGCCAGCAGTGAAACCCGGACAAGCAATGAGCAGTTCTTC. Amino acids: CASSETRTSNEQFF.

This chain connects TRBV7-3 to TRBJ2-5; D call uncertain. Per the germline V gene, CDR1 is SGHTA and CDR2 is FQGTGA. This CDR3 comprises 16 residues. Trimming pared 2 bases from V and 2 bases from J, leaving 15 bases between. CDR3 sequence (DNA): TGTGCCAGCAGCTTAGAATTATACTCCTTTCAAGAGACCCAGTACTTC. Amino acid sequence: CASSLELYSFQETQYF.

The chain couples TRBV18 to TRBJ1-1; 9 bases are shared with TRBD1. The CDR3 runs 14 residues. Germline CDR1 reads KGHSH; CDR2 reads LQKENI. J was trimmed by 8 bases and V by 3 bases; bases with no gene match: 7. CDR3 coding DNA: TGTGCCAGCTCACCCCGGGACAGGGCATCCGAAGCTTTCTTT. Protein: CASSPRDRASEAFF.

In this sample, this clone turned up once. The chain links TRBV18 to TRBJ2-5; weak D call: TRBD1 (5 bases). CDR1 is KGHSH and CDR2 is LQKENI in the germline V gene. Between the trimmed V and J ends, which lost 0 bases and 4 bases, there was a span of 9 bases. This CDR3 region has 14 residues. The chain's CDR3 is CASSPPAGIETQYF. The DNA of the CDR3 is TGTGCCAGCTCACCACCGGCAGGGATAGAGACCCAGTACTTC.

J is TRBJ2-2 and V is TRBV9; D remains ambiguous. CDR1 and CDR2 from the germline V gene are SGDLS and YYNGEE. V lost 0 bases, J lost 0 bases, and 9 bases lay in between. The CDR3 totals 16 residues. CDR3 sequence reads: CASSVVSNANTGELFF. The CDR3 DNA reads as TGTGCCAGCAGCGTAGTTTCAAACGCGAACACCGGGGAGCTGTTTTTT.

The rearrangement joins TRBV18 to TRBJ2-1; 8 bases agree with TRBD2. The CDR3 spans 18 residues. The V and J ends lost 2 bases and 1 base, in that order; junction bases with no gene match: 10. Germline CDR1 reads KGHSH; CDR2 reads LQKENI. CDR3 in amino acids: CASSPIPGTRRSYNEQFF. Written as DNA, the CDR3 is TGTGCCAGCTCACCAATCCCCGGGACTAGGAGATCCTACAATGAGCAGTTCTTC.

CDR3 region: CASSLTSGGHLYEQYF. DNA for the CDR3: TGTGCCAGCAGCTTAACTAGCGGGGGGCACCTCTACGAGCAGTACTTC. V gene TRBV7-2 combines with J gene TRBJ2-7; the match to TRBD2 covers 12 bases. After removal of 2 bases from V and 3 bases from J, the junction contained 5 bases not matched to a gene. Germline V lookup: CDR1 SGHTA, CDR2 FQGNSA. The CDR3 length is 16 residues.

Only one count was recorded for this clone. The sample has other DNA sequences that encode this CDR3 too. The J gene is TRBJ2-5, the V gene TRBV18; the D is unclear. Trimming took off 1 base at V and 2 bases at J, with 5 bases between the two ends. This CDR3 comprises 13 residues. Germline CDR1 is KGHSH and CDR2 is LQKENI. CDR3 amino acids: CASSPRNQETQYF. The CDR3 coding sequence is TGTGCCAGCTCACCACGGAATCAAGAGACCCAGTACTTC.

Here the CDR3 DNA reads TGTGCCAGCAGCCAGGTTTTCCGCTCCTACGAGCAGTACTTC. Its translation: CASSQVFRSYEQYF. The chain employs TRBV5-8 and TRBJ2-7; no reliable D call. Germline loops: CDR1 SGHTS, CDR2 YDEGEE. V lost 4 bases to trimming and J lost 0 bases, with 11 bases between them. This CDR3 has 14 amino acids.

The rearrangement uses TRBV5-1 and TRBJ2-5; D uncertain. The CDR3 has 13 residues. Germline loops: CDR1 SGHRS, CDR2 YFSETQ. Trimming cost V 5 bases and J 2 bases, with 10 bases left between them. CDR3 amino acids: CASRLGFQETQYF. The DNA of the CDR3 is TGCGCCAGCAGATTAGGGTTTCAAGAGACCCAGTACTTC. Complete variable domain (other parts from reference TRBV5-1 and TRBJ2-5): KAGVTQTPRYLIKTRGQQVTLSCSPISGHRSVSWYQQTPGQGLQFLFEYFSETQRNKGNFPGRFSGRQFSNSRSEMNVSTLELGDSALYLCASRLGFQETQYFGPGTRLLVL.

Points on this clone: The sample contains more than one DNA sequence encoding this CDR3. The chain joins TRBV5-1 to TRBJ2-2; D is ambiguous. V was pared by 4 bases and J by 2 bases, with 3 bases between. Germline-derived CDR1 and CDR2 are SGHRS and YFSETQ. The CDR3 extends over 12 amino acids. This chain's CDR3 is CASSLNTGELFF. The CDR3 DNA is TGCGCCAGCAGCCTTAACACCGGGGAGCTGTTTTTT.

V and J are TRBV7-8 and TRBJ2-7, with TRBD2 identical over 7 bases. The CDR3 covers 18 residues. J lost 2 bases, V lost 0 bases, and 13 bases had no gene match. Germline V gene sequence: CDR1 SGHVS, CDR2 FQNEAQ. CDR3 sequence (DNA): TGTGCCAGCAGCTTAGCCCATCGCTTAGCGGGCTCTGCCTACGAGCAGTACTTC. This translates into CASSLAHRLAGSAYEQYF.

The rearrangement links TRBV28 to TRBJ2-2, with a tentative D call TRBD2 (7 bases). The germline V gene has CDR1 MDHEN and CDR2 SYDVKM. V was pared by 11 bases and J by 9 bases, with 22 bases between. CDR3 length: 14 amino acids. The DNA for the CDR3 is TGTGCCGCCACAAGAAAGGGGGGGGTAAGGGAGCTGTTTTTT. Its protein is CAATRKGGVRELFF.

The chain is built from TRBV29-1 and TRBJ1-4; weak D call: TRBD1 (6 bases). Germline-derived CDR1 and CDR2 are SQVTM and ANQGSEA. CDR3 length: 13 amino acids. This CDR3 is CSITGTSNEKLFF. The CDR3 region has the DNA TGCAGTATTACCGGGACATCTAATGAAAAACTGTTTTTT.

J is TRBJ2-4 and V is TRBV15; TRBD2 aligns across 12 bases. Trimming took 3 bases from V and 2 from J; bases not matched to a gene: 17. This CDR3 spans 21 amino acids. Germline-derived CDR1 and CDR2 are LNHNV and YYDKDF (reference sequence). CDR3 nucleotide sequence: TGTGCCACCAGCAGTAACTTTTCTGGACTAGCGGGACAGTTTACCAAAAACATTCAGTACTTC. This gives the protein CATSSNFSGLAGQFTKNIQYF.

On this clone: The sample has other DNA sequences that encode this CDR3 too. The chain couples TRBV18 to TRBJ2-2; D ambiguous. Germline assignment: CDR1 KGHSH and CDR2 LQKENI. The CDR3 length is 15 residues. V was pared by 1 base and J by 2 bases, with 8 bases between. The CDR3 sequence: CASSPLSLNTGELFF. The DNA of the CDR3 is TGTGCCAGCTCACCACTTTCCCTCAACACCGGGGAGCTGTTTTTT. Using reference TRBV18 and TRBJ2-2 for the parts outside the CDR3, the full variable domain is NAGVMQNPRHLVRRRGQEARLRCSPMKGHSHVYWYRQLPEEGLKFMVYLQKENIIDESGMPKERFSAEFPKEGPSILRIQQVVRGDSAAYFCASSPLSLNTGELFFGEGSRLTVL.

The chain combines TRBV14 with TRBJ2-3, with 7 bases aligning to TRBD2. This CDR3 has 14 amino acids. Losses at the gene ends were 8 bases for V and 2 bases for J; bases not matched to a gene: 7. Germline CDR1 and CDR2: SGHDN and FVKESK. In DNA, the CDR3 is TGTGCCAGCGGGGGGGTTCTTTCCACAGATACGCAGTATTTT. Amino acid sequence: CASGGVLSTDTQYF.

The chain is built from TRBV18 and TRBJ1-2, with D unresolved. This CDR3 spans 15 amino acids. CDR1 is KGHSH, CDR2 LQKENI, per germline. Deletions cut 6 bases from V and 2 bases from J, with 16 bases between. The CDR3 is CASSDPGTGNYGYTF. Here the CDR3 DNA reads TGTGCCAGCTCGGATCCTGGAACGGGGAACTATGGCTACACCTTC.